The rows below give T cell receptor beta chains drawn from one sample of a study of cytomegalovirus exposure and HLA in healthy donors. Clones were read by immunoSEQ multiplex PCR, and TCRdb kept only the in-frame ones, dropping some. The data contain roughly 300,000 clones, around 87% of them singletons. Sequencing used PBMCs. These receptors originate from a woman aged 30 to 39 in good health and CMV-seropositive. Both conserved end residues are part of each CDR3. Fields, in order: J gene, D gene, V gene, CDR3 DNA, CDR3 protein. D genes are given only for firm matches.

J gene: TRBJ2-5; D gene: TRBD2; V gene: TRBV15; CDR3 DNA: TGTGCCACCAGCATGGTTCGGGGGGGCTCGGAGACCCAGTACTTC; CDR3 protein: CATSMVRGGSETQYF
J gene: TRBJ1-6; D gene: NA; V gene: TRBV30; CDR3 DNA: TGTGCCTGGAGGACCCGGGACCTACTATCACCCCTCCACTTT; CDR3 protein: CAWRTRDLLSPLHF
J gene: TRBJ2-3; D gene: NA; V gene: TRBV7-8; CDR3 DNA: TGTGCCAGCAGCTTAGGTCTTTCGGATACGCAGTATTTT; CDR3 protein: CASSLGLSDTQYF
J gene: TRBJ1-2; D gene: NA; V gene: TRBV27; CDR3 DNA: TGTGCCAGCAGTCCCTTCACAGGGACCAGTTCCGCTAATGGCTACACCTTC; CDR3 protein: CASSPFTGTSSANGYTF
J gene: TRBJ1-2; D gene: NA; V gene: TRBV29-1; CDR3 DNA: TGCAGCGCCCTAAACCACAGGGTTCATGGCTACACCTTC; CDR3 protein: CSALNHRVHGYTF
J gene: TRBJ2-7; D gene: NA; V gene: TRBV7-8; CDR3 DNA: TGTGCCAGCAGCTCTCAATCCCGGGGGATATACGAGCAGTACTTC; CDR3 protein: CASSSQSRGIYEQYF
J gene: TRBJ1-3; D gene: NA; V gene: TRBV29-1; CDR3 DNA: TGCAGCGTCGCAAAGGTGGGGGCCTCTGGAAACACCATATATTTT; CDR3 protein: CSVAKVGASGNTIYF
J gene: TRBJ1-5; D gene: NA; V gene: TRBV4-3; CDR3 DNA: TGCGCCAGCAGCCGGGACCGTTTTAGCAATCAGCCCCAGCATTTT; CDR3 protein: CASSRDRFSNQPQHF
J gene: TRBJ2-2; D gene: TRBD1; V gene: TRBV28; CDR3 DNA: TGTGCCAGCAGACCGACAGGGATCACCGGGGAGCTGTTTTTT; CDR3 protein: CASRPTGITGELFF
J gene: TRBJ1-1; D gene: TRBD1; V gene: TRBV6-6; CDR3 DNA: TGTGCCAGCATTCCTTGGGACAGGGGGAACACTGAAGCTTTCTTT; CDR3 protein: CASIPWDRGNTEAFF
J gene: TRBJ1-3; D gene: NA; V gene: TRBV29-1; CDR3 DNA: TGCAGCGTCACAGGGTCCGGTGGAAACACCATATATTTT; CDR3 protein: CSVTGSGGNTIYF